The TCR beta chain described here comes from a study of cytomegalovirus exposure and HLA in healthy donors. The study's findings and limits: Rarity held for most TCR sequences, but there were some public TCRs that occurred in many donors. The CMV antigen specificity of a few CMV-associated chains was confirmed through in vitro analysis.

The CDR3 is made up of 17 amino acids. Germline values: CDR1 ENHRY, CDR2 SYGVKD. V was clipped by 4 bases and J by 5 bases, with 18 bases between them. The PCR made use of 60 Vbeta and 13 Jbeta primers. Clones were sequenced by immunoSEQ multiplex PCR, and TCRdb holds only the in-frame ones, with some missing. Of tens of thousands of clones listed, approximately 80% are singletons. On this clone itself: Its target is unknown.

Whereas donors were nominally healthy upon sampling, unrecorded immune exposures were probable. Material for sequencing was PBMCs. The chain is built from TRBV10-3 and TRBJ1-6; a weak D match, TRBD1 (5 bases). The TCR was taken from a man aged 30 to 45 in good health and CMV-seropositive. The CDR3 sequence is CAISGGVTGTDNSPLHF. The CDR3 bases are TGTGCCATCAGTGGGGGAGTCACGGGGACTGATAATTCACCCCTCCACTTT.